The 16 T cell receptor beta chains presented below share a single source sample, sequenced in a study of shared clonotypes between healthy human individuals. Sequenced by immunoSEQ multiplex PCR; TCRdb stores in-frame clones only, minus some. The sample gives about half a million clones, roughly 83% of which show up once; around 14% is in the top ten. Sequencing used PBMCs. These receptors all stem from a woman aged 40 to 55 in good health. Some clones in this sample may be carry-over from other donors' samples.

The chain combines TRBV5-1 with TRBJ2-5; D unclear. The DNA end is a closer match to TRBJ2-7, so the J assignment may be wrong. Per germline, CDR1 SGHRS and CDR2 YFSETQ. The CDR3 covers 13 residues. For the CDR3, the DNA is TGCGCCAGCAGCTTGGAGCCATCCGGCGAGCAGTACTTC. Protein sequence: CASSLEPSGEQYF.

A few counts support this clone. CDR3 nucleotide sequence: TGTGCCAGCAGCGTAGCTGGGACGAACACTGAAGCTTTCTTT. Its translation is CASSVAGTNTEAFF. This chain connects TRBV9 to TRBJ1-1; possibly TRBD1 for D (5 bases). CDR3 length: 14 residues. Germline CDR1 SGDLS, CDR2 YYNGEE. V lost 0 bases and J lost 1, with 7 bases in between.

The chain recombines TRBV4-2 with TRBJ2-2; D ambiguous. Trimming cost V 0 bases and J 11 bases, with 16 bases left between them. This CDR3 contains 15 residues. Germline V lookup: CDR1 LGHNA, CDR2 YNFKEQ. The chain's CDR3 is CASSQDRRIPRELFF. DNA for the CDR3: TGTGCCAGCAGCCAAGATCGCCGGATACCCCGTGAGCTGTTTTTT.

This clone was detected a few times. The chain carries TRBV19 and TRBJ1-2; D remains ambiguous. CDR3 length: 11 amino acids. Germline loops: CDR1 LNHDA, CDR2 SQIVND (reference sequence). V lost 7 bases and J lost 4, with 7 bases in between. Written as DNA, the CDR3 is TGTGCCAGTAAAGGGCCCTATGGCTACACCTTC. Translating it yields CASKGPYGYTF.

This clone has at least ten counts. As DNA, the CDR3 is TGTGCCAGCCAAAGGGGTTCTACGGACGGCTACACCTTC. This encodes CASQRGSTDGYTF. The chain combines TRBV6-5 with TRBJ1-2, with a tentative D call TRBD1 (5 bases). The V end was cut by 8 bases, the J end by 8 bases, with 18 bases between. The CDR3 runs to 13 residues. CDR1 MNHEY and CDR2 SVGAGI come from the germline V gene.

In DNA, the CDR3 is TGTGCCATCAAGGAGGACAGCGCGGGCGCGAATGAGCAGTTCTTC. Translating gives CAIKEDSAGANEQFF. The rearrangement uses TRBV10-3 and TRBJ2-1, with a tentative D call TRBD1 (6 bases). CDR1 is ENHRY, CDR2 SYGVKD, per germline. Deletions cut 7 bases from V and 7 bases from J, with 20 bases between. The CDR3 is made up of 15 amino acids.

The chain links TRBV11-2 to TRBJ2-1; the match to TRBD2 covers 7 bases. V lost 2 bases, J lost 9 bases, and 10 bases stayed unmatched. CDR1 is SGHAT, CDR2 FQNNGV, per germline. The CDR3 extends over 15 amino acids. This CDR3 reads CASSLTSAPAGEQFF. The CDR3 DNA follows: TGTGCCAGCAGCTTAACTAGCGCCCCGGCGGGTGAGCAGTTCTTC.

The rearrangement uses TRBV19 and TRBJ1-2; 9 nucleotides match TRBD1. With V trimmed by 4 bases and J by 7 bases, 10 bases remained unmatched. CDR3 length: 15 residues. Germline lookup yields CDR1 LNHDA and CDR2 SQIVND (reference sequence). The CDR3 DNA sequence: TGTGCCAGTAGTAACTCCGAGACAGGGGGACGTGGCTACACCTTC. Translation: CASSNSETGGRGYTF. Combining the CDR3 with reference TRBV19 and TRBJ1-2 gives the whole variable domain DGGITQSPKYLFRKEGQNVTLSCEQNLNHDAMYWYRQDPGQGLRLIYYSQIVNDFQKGDIAEGYSVSREKKESFPLTVTSAQKNPTAFYLCASSNSETGGRGYTFGSGTRLTVV.

The table lists this clone with a few counts. The chain links TRBV6-1 to TRBJ2-5; no reliable D call. The CDR3 sequence is 14 residues long. The germline gives CDR1 MNHNS, CDR2 SASEGT. V lost 4 bases and J lost 0, with 9 bases in between. For the CDR3, the DNA is TGTGCCAGCAGTGGTCGTACATACCAAGAGACCCAGTACTTC. As protein: CASSGRTYQETQYF.

The J gene is TRBJ2-1, the V gene TRBV7-2, with D unclear. With 5 bases removed from V and 9 bases from J, the gap between germline ends came to 17 bases. Germline V gene sequence: CDR1 SGHTA, CDR2 FQGNSA. This CDR3 region has 14 residues. The CDR3 nucleotides are TGTGCCAGCAGCCCTTCTTCTACCAATGGTGAGCAGTTCTTC. Protein: CASSPSSTNGEQFF.

There are a few counts of this clone. The chain joins TRBV28 to TRBJ1-1; D remains ambiguous. V shed 6 bases and J shed 1 base, with 18 bases lying between them. This CDR3 has 16 amino acids. CDR1 is MDHEN, CDR2 SYDVKM, per germline. The CDR3 reads CASSAAYATQNTEAFF. CDR3 nucleotide sequence: TGTGCCAGCAGCGCCGCTTATGCGACACAGAACACTGAAGCTTTCTTT.

This clone has more than one count but fewer than ten. The CDR3 is CASSLAAGGGDEQYF. CDR3 coding DNA: TGTGCCAGCAGCTTGGCCGCAGGGGGCGGGGACGAGCAGTACTTC. V usage is TRBV11-2 and J usage is TRBJ2-7; 8 nucleotides match TRBD1. Germline loops: CDR1 SGHAT, CDR2 FQNNGV. The CDR3 is 15 amino acids. The trim removed 3 bases at V and 5 bases at J, leaving 9 bases unmatched.

Remarks on this clone: Different DNA sequences within this sample yield the same CDR3. V is TRBV19 and J is TRBJ1-1, with D uncertain. The germline V gene has CDR1 LNHDA and CDR2 SQIVND (reference sequence). The CDR3 is 13 amino acids. The V end was cut by 2 bases, the J end by 3 bases, with 7 bases between. The CDR3 DNA reads TGTGCCAGTAGTATAAGCCGGGACACTGAAGCTTTCTTT. Protein: CASSISRDTEAFF.

The rearrangement uses TRBV11-1 and TRBJ2-7, with D uncertain. The germline V and J ends were trimmed by 4 bases and 0 bases, with 10 bases remaining between them. From germline, CDR1 is SGHAT and CDR2 FQDESV (reference sequence). The CDR3 covers 14 residues. CDR3 in DNA: TGTGCCAGCAGCTCAGACACTCTCTCCTACGAGCAGTACTTC. Protein product: CASSSDTLSYEQYF.

The CDR3, as DNA: TGTGCCAGCAGCTTAGGACAGGGCGATGAGCAGTACTTC. Translation gives CASSLGQGDEQYF. This chain joins TRBV7-9 and TRBJ2-7; 7 nucleotides align to TRBD1. Germline V gives CDR1 SEHNR, CDR2 FQNEAQ (reference sequence). J was trimmed by 7 bases and V by 1 base; bases with no gene match: 4. The CDR3 is 13 amino acids.

The gene calls are TRBV18 and TRBJ1-1; 10 bases are a match to TRBD1. V shed 7 bases and J 3 bases; nucleotides not matched to a gene: 8. This CDR3 region has 15 residues. CDR1 is KGHSH and CDR2 is LQKENI in the germline V gene. CDR3: CASFGTGAGYTEAFF. The CDR3 region has the DNA TGTGCCAGCTTCGGGACAGGGGCTGGGTACACTGAAGCTTTCTTT.